This T cell receptor (beta chain) was sequenced for a study of T cell changes during pregnancy in multiple sclerosis. The assay was immunoSEQ multiplex PCR, and TCRdb's table has in-frame clones only and misses some. The data contain tens of thousands of clones, about nine tenths of them singletons. The CDR3 sequence is 13 residues long. Germline V gives CDR1 KGHSH, CDR2 LQKENI. V was pared by 3 bases and J by 2 bases, with 8 bases between. The sequencing used CD8+ T cells from peripheral blood mononuclear cells, collected in the first trimester of pregnancy. The rearrangement links TRBV18 to TRBJ2-7; D is perhaps TRBD1 (6 bases). This TCR derives from a female donor in good health, enrolled as a control in a pregnancy study. The CDR3 sequence: CASSPDSTYEQYF. The CDR3 coding sequence is TGTGCCAGCTCACCGGACAGCACCTACGAGCAGTACTTC. The complete variable domain, with remaining parts taken from reference TRBV18 and TRBJ2-7, reads NAGVMQNPRHLVRRRGQEARLRCSPMKGHSHVYWYRQLPEEGLKFMVYLQKENIIDESGMPKERFSAEFPKEGPSILRIQQVVRGDSAAYFCASSPDSTYEQYFGPGTRLTVT.